The clone carrying this T cell receptor (beta chain) was observed once. Its antigen is still unknown. The trim removed 5 bases at V and 4 bases at J, leaving 9 bases unmatched. Germline V gene data show CDR1 as KGHSH and CDR2 as LQKENI. This CDR3 comprises 15 residues. These data originate in a study of cytomegalovirus exposure and HLA in healthy donors. Study-level points and caveats: Roughly uniform depth of sequencing across donors was assumed in presence/absence analyses. The study had only CMV serostatus as immune exposure information. Most TCR sequences were seen very rarely across donors, but some public TCRs occurred in many.

This PCR relied on a set of 60 Vbeta primers and 13 Jbeta primers. Here immunoSEQ multiplex PCR was the method, and the copy in TCRdb shows in-frame clones only, minus some. This table holds some 150,000 clones, approximately 71% found once. The rearrangement links TRBV18 to TRBJ2-7; TRBD1 matches 9 bases. Sequenced: PBMCs. The TCR originated in a man aged 40-49 years in good health and CMV-seronegative. CDR3 sequence (DNA): TGTGCCAGCTCAGTAACCGGGACAGGGCCTTACGAGCAGTACTTC. It is translated as CASSVTGTGPYEQYF. The whole variable domain, filled in from reference TRBV18 and TRBJ2-7, reads NAGVMQNPRHLVRRRGQEARLRCSPMKGHSHVYWYRQLPEEGLKFMVYLQKENIIDESGMPKERFSAEFPKEGPSILRIQQVVRGDSAAYFCASSVTGTGPYEQYFGPGTRLTVT.